These 9 T cell receptor beta chains originate from one sample sequenced in a study of T cell responses to AZD1222 COVID-19 vaccine. TCRdb's copy holds only in-frame clones and misses some; the assay was immunoSEQ multiplex PCR. The top ten hold 1.5% to 2% of the sample, which has roughly 140,000 clones, roughly 88% seen once. Sequencing was performed on peripheral blood, taken 28 days after the second AZD1222 dose. Receptors were obtained from an adult who received the AZD1222 COVID-19 vaccine.

This rearrangement joins TRBV4-1 to TRBJ1-6; D is ambiguous. V shed 0 bases and J shed 9 bases, with 12 bases lying between them. Germline values: CDR1 MGHRA, CDR2 YSYEKL. The CDR3 is made up of 15 amino acids. The CDR3 here is CASSQDPLGSSPLHF. CDR3 nucleotide sequence: TGCGCCAGCAGCCAAGATCCCTTAGGGAGTTCACCCCTCCACTTT.

The chain recombines TRBV19 with TRBJ1-2; 12 bases line up with TRBD1. J lost 3 bases, V lost 5 bases, and 7 bases had no gene match. CDR1 is LNHDA, CDR2 SQIVND, per germline (reference sequence). The CDR3 consists of 16 residues. This CDR3 reads CASSYTGTGGYYGYTF. CDR3 nucleotide sequence: TGTGCCAGTAGTTATACCGGGACAGGGGGCTACTATGGCTACACCTTC. Combining the CDR3 with reference TRBV19 and TRBJ1-2 gives the whole variable domain DGGITQSPKYLFRKEGQNVTLSCEQNLNHDAMYWYRQDPGQGLRLIYYSQIVNDFQKGDIAEGYSVSREKKESFPLTVTSAQKNPTAFYLCASSYTGTGGYYGYTFGSGTRLTVV.

V and J are TRBV6-5 and TRBJ2-3, with D uncertain. This CDR3 is built from 13 residues. V was pared by 11 bases and J by 2 bases, with 14 bases between. CDR1 MNHEY and CDR2 SVGAGI come from the germline V gene. CDR3 in amino acids: CASRSGATDTQYF. Here the CDR3 DNA reads TGTGCCTCCCGGTCGGGTGCCACAGATACGCAGTATTTT.

This chain joins TRBV9 and TRBJ2-4; the match to TRBD2 covers 14 bases. CDR3 length: 17 residues. With V trimmed by 3 bases and J by 6 bases, 8 bases remained unmatched. In germline, CDR1 is SGDLS, CDR2 YYNGEE. CDR3 residues: CASSAGGLAGAGNIQYF. The CDR3 DNA reads as TGTGCCAGCAGCGCGGGGGGACTAGCGGGAGCTGGAAACATTCAGTACTTC.

The chain links TRBV7-3 to TRBJ2-1; D is ambiguous. From germline, CDR1 is SGHTA and CDR2 FQGTGA. This CDR3 has 14 residues. V lost 2 bases, J lost 8 bases, and 13 bases lay in between. The CDR3 DNA sequence: TGTGCCAGCAGCTTATTTTCCGAGATGGATGAGCAGTTCTTC. Translation: CASSLFSEMDEQFF.

The J gene is TRBJ1-5, the V gene TRBV7-8; 7 bases are shared with TRBD1. J gave up 1 base and V 7 bases, and 7 bases lay outside the gene matches. The CDR3 totals 15 residues. CDR1 SGHVS and CDR2 FQNEAQ come from the germline V gene. In nucleotides, the CDR3 is TGTGCCAGCACCCTCGGACAGGAGAGCAATCAGCCCCAGCATTTT. Amino acid sequence: CASTLGQESNQPQHF. Full variable domain (outside the CDR3, taken from reference TRBV7-8 and TRBJ1-5): GAGVSQSPRYKVAKRGQDVALRCDPISGHVSLFWYQQALGQGPEFLTYFQNEAQLDKSGLPSDRFFAERPEGSVSTLKIQRTQQEDSAVYLCASTLGQESNQPQHFGDGTRLSIL.

V gene TRBV5-1 combines with J gene TRBJ2-2; 8 bases are shared with TRBD1. The CDR3 runs 18 residues. The germline gives CDR1 SGHRS, CDR2 YFSETQ. The trim removed 0 bases at V and 5 bases at J, leaving 12 bases unmatched. CDR3 nucleotides: TGCGCCAGCAGCTTGGCCCTCGACAGGGGATCGAGGACCGGGGAGCTGTTTTTT. Translation: CASSLALDRGSRTGELFF.

CDR3 in DNA: TGTGCCAGCTCACCCCGAGAATCAGGGGCCTGGGGCTACACCTTC. This encodes CASSPRESGAWGYTF. The rearrangement joins TRBV18 to TRBJ1-2, with D perhaps matching TRBD1 (6 bases). The CDR3 spans 15 residues. Germline V gene data show CDR1 as KGHSH and CDR2 as LQKENI. The V end lost 3 bases, the J end lost 8 bases, and 19 bases lay between the germline ends.

The chain carries TRBV6-5 and TRBJ2-6; D is uncertain. CDR3 length: 16 amino acids. Germline CDR1 is MNHEY and CDR2 is SVGAGI. The ends were cut back, 4 bases at V and 0 bases at J, with 10 bases in the middle. The CDR3 is CASSSRTGSGANVLTF. The CDR3 bases are TGTGCCAGCAGTTCTCGGACGGGCTCTGGGGCCAACGTCCTGACTTTC.